These 8 T cell receptor beta chains share one sample of origin, sequenced in a study of identical twins (TCRdb year 2016). The receptor library was made with 5' RACE. Sequenced on an Illumina HiSeq 2000. TCRdb reprocessing: public reads trimmed at Q25 with fastp, clones called with MiXCR, in-frame beta chains kept. CDR3 protein duplicates are merged, each entry listing the most common genes and DNA. Counted in this sample were hundreds of thousands of distinct CDR3 sequences; approximately 9% of them appeared once. The ten largest make up around 5% of the sample. The sample comprised memory (CD45RO+) T cells sorted from blood. Interpreted using the paper, the cell subset or site label stands for: CD45RO+ enriched T cells. The source is a woman aged 18-30 years in good health.

This chain joins TRBV6-5 and TRBJ2-7; D might be TRBD1 or TRBD2, each matching 5 bases. The CDR3 covers 15 residues. Germline V CDR1 and CDR2: MNHEY, SVGAGI. V shed 0 bases and J shed 0 bases, with 9 bases lying between them. This chain's CDR3 is CASSYSGRSSYEQYF. The CDR3 DNA reads as TGTGCCAGCAGTTACTCGGGACGGAGCTCCTACGAGCAGTACTTC.

The V and J genes are TRBV19 and TRBJ2-2; 10 bases map to TRBD1. CDR1 is LNHDA, CDR2 SQIVND, per germline (reference sequence). V lost 4 bases, J lost 5 bases, and 10 bases stayed unmatched. The CDR3 totals 17 residues. CDR3: CASSTTRQGAWTGELFF. The DNA of the CDR3 is TGTGCCAGTAGTACCACTCGACAGGGGGCTTGGACCGGGGAGCTGTTTTTT.

The V gene is TRBV29-1, the J gene TRBJ2-7; D is uncertain. From germline, CDR1 is SQVTM and CDR2 ANQGSEA. Trimming pared 4 bases from V and 5 bases from J, leaving 12 bases between. The CDR3 spans 12 residues. CDR3: CSVARVADEQYF. DNA of the CDR3: TGCAGCGTTGCTCGTGTCGCCGACGAGCAGTACTTC.

This clonotype was counted ten times or more. The chain is built from TRBV18 and TRBJ2-5; the D gene is possibly TRBD1 (5 bases). Germline V lookup: CDR1 KGHSH, CDR2 LQKENI. The CDR3 spans 13 residues. V dropped 3 bases and J dropped 1 base, with 6 bases sitting between them. The CDR3 DNA is TGTGCCAGCTCACCGACAGCCCAAGAGACCCAGTACTTC. This gives the protein CASSPTAQETQYF. The whole variable domain, filled in from reference TRBV18 and TRBJ2-5, reads NAGVMQNPRHLVRRRGQEARLRCSPMKGHSHVYWYRQLPEEGLKFMVYLQKENIIDESGMPKERFSAEFPKEGPSILRIQQVVRGDSAAYFCASSPTAQETQYFGPGTRLLVL.

This clonotype was seen at least ten times. The chain employs TRBV4-3 and TRBJ1-1; D unresolved. In germline, CDR1 is LGHNA, CDR2 YSLEER. The CDR3 runs to 14 residues. Trimming took 1 base from V and 0 from J, leaving 6 bases between them. The CDR3 here is CASSQALMNTEAFF. For the CDR3, the DNA is TGCGCCAGCAGCCAAGCATTGATGAACACTGAAGCTTTCTTT.

In this sample, this clonotype turned up a few times. The rearrangement uses TRBV3-1 and TRBJ2-2, with D maybe TRBD1 (7 bases). Germline CDR1 reads LGHDT; CDR2 reads YNNKEL (reference sequence). Trimming took off 4 bases at V and 6 bases at J, with 15 bases between the two ends. The CDR3 length is 15 residues. This CDR3 reads CASSRRGDSAGELFF. CDR3 DNA: TGTGCCAGCAGCCGCAGGGGGGATAGCGCCGGGGAGCTGTTTTTT. The full variable domain, its missing parts supplied by reference TRBV3-1 and TRBJ2-2, is DTAVSQTPKYLVTQMGNDKSIKCEQNLGHDTMYWYKQDSKKFLKIMFSYNNKELIINETVPNRFSPKSPDKAHLNLHINSLELGDSAVYFCASSRRGDSAGELFFGEGSRLTVL.

The CDR3 sequence: CASSGESYEQYF. The CDR3 DNA follows: TGTGCCAGCAGCGGGGAATCCTACGAGCAGTACTTC. The V gene is TRBV9, the J gene TRBJ2-7; no firm D call. Germline CDR1 reads SGDLS; CDR2 reads YYNGEE. The CDR3 is 12 residues long. V was clipped by 3 bases and J by 1 base, with 5 bases between them. Variable domain in full (rest from reference TRBV9 and TRBJ2-7): DSGVTQTPKHLITATGQRVTLRCSPRSGDLSVYWYQQSLDQGLQFLIQYYNGEERAKGNILERFSAQQFPDLHSELNLSSLELGDSALYFCASSGESYEQYFGPGTRLTVT.

This chain joins TRBV20-1 and TRBJ2-3; 8 nucleotides match TRBD2. The CDR3 covers 14 residues. Looked up from germline, CDR1 is DFQATT and CDR2 is SNEGSKA (reference sequence). J was trimmed by 5 bases and V by 8 bases; bases with no gene match: 12. The CDR3 nucleotides are TGCAGTCTCGGGGGGGGCCCGCACAGAGATACGCAGTATTTT. It encodes CSLGGGPHRDTQYF.